A single sample is the source of the 26 T cell receptor beta chains below, sequenced in a study of neoadjuvant nivolumab and ipilimumab in lung cancer (TCRdb year 2020). The sample's time point, from its label and the paper: pretherapy, before neoadjuvant immune checkpoint inhibitors. The receptor library was made with the immunoSEQ multiplex PCR assay. Not all clones reach the TCRdb copy of this immuneACCESS table, which keeps in-frame sequences only. Checked studies attribute under half of the gap to unresolved V genes and leave the rest unexplained. Across this sample there are approximately 19,000 clones, with 85% to 90% seen only once. The ten largest make up over 2% of the sample. The starting material was peripheral blood, obtained before neoadjuvant nivolumab, alone or with ipilimumab. The origin of the receptors is an adult with non-small cell lung cancer.

The chain recombines TRBV7-2 with TRBJ2-7; 14 bases are a match to TRBD2. The CDR3 is 16 residues long. CDR1 and CDR2 (germline): SGHTA, FQGNSA. The J segment lost 3 bases and the V segment lost 5 bases, leaving 6 bases of the junction unmatched. This CDR3 reads CASSLFGTSGSYEQYF. The CDR3 DNA sequence: TGTGCCAGCAGCCTGTTCGGGACTAGCGGGAGCTACGAGCAGTACTTC. The variable domain in full, with the rest retrieved from reference TRBV7-2 and TRBJ2-7, is GAGVSQSPSNKVTEKGKDVELRCDPISGHTALYWYRQSLGQGLEFLIYFQGNSAPDKSGLPSDRFSAERTGGSVSTLTIQRTQQEDSAVYLCASSLFGTSGSYEQYFGPGTRLTVT.

The chain couples TRBV11-3 to TRBJ2-7; the D gene is possibly TRBD2 (5 bases). The CDR3 consists of 13 residues. Germline loops: CDR1 SGHNT, CDR2 YENEEA. V was trimmed by 0 bases and J by 12 bases, leaving 15 bases between them. In nucleotides, the CDR3 is TGTGCCAGCAGCTTAGATCCTTCGGGGTATTTGTACTTC. Encoded protein: CASSLDPSGYLYF.

This clone was recorded only once. The rearrangement links TRBV30 to TRBJ2-2; 8 bases map to TRBD2. Germline V gene lookup returns CDR1 GTSNPN and CDR2 SVGIG (reference sequence). V trimming: 4 bases; J trimming: 7 bases; junction bases outside the gene matches: 11. The CDR3 runs 15 residues. The CDR3 DNA reads TGTGCCTGGACCCTAGCGGGTGCACCCCACGGGGAGCTGTTTTTT. This sequence encodes CAWTLAGAPHGELFF.

The CDR3 protein is CATAGFEYNEQFF. The CDR3 DNA is TGTGCCACCGCTGGTTTCGAGTACAATGAGCAGTTCTTC. The chain combines TRBV15 with TRBJ2-1; D remains ambiguous. This CDR3 has 13 amino acids. The V and J ends lost 8 bases and 4 bases respectively, with 12 bases between them. Germline lookup yields CDR1 LNHNV and CDR2 YYDKDF (reference sequence).

This clone has just a few counts. The chain is built from TRBV9 and TRBJ2-7; D uncertain. This CDR3 comprises 14 residues. Trimming removed 7 bases from V and 3 bases from J, with 17 bases in between. Germline V gene lookup returns CDR1 SGDLS and CDR2 YYNGEE. CDR3 DNA sequence: TGTGCCAGCGGCCGAACTGATTACGGCTACGAGCAGTACTTC. Its translation is CASGRTDYGYEQYF.

This rearrangement joins TRBV5-1 to TRBJ2-3; the D is unclear. There are 11 residues in the CDR3. Per the germline V gene, CDR1 is SGHRS and CDR2 is YFSETQ. Trimming left V 6 bases short and J 0 bases short, with 2 bases between. The CDR3 DNA follows: TGCGCCAGCAAAAGCACAGATACGCAGTATTTT. Translation: CASKSTDTQYF.

The chain couples TRBV11-3 to TRBJ1-1; D call uncertain. Germline CDR1 and CDR2: SGHNT and YENEEA. The ends were cut back, 3 bases at V and 1 base at J, with 6 bases in the middle. The CDR3 consists of 13 residues. CDR3 in DNA: TGTGCCAGCAGCTTCTCCGAGAACACTGAAGCTTTCTTT. Protein product: CASSFSENTEAFF. Combining the CDR3 with reference TRBV11-3 and TRBJ1-1 gives the whole variable domain EAGVVQSPRYKIIEKKQPVAFWCNPISGHNTLYWYLQNLGQGPELLIRYENEEAVDDSQLPKDRFSAERLKGVDSTLKIQPAELGDSAVYLCASSFSENTEAFFGQGTRLTVV.

This chain uses TRBV5-6 with TRBJ2-7, with no clear D. The CDR3 is made up of 16 amino acids. Germline V gene sequence: CDR1 SGHDT, CDR2 YYEEEE. V lost 4 bases and J lost 5, with 22 bases in between. The CDR3 bases are TGTGCCAGCAGCGTGGCTCCGCTCAAGGTTCTCCACGAGCAGTACTTC. Translation gives CASSVAPLKVLHEQYF.

CDR3 region: CASSLAGGDIEQFF. CDR3 nucleotide sequence: TGTGCCAGCAGTCTAGCGGGAGGAGATATCGAGCAGTTCTTC. The V and J genes are TRBV6-6 and TRBJ2-1; 11 bases align to TRBD2. V lost 5 bases and J lost 10; bases outside the gene matches: 7. Germline lookup yields CDR1 MNHNY and CDR2 SVGAGI (reference sequence). The CDR3 sequence is 14 residues long.

In its sample, this clone was seen a few times. The chain has TRBV19 and TRBJ2-3; D assignment may be TRBD1 or TRBD2 (5 bases each). CDR1 is LNHDA and CDR2 is SQIVND in the germline V gene (reference sequence). The CDR3 extends over 14 amino acids. V was cut by 7 bases and J by 5 bases, with 16 bases left in between. CDR3 residues: CASNPQGAGDTQYF. CDR3 coding DNA: TGTGCCAGTAACCCCCAGGGAGCTGGAGATACGCAGTATTTT.

The chain has TRBV30 and TRBJ2-7; tentatively, D is TRBD2 (6 bases). V lost 1 base, J lost 5 bases, and 21 bases lay in between. The germline gives CDR1 GTSNPN, CDR2 SVGIG (reference sequence). The CDR3 loop spans 16 amino acids. CDR3: CAWSAGVGENENEQYF. CDR3 DNA: TGTGCCTGGAGTGCGGGGGTGGGGGAAAACGAAAACGAGCAGTACTTC.

The rearrangement joins TRBV7-8 to TRBJ2-7; 10 bases fit TRBD1. V was clipped by 5 bases and J by 6 bases; unmatched bases: 22. The CDR3 has 19 residues. Germline-derived CDR1 and CDR2 are SGHVS and FQNEAQ. The CDR3 spells CASSIRQGAQVGGLTEQYF. The CDR3 nucleotides are TGTGCCAGCAGCATAAGACAGGGGGCGCAGGTGGGAGGGCTTACCGAGCAGTACTTC.

The chain links TRBV7-9 to TRBJ2-7, with 7 bases matching TRBD1. Germline V gene data show CDR1 as SEHNR and CDR2 as FQNEAQ (reference sequence). The CDR3 loop spans 15 amino acids. V was pared by 4 bases and J by 2 bases, with 8 bases of the junction left unmatched. The CDR3 region is CASSYGQARPYEQYF. The CDR3 nucleotides are TGTGCCAGCAGCTACGGACAGGCGCGCCCCTACGAGCAGTACTTC.

The chain links TRBV18 to TRBJ2-2; TRBD1 matches 7 bases. CDR1 and CDR2 from the germline V gene are KGHSH and LQKENI. Trimming at V came to 2 bases and at J to 1 base, leaving 4 bases not matched to a gene. CDR3 length: 16 residues. Here the CDR3 reads CASSPSGQMNTGELFF. CDR3 bases: TGTGCCAGCTCACCATCGGGACAGATGAACACCGGGGAGCTGTTTTTT.

The V gene is TRBV2, the J gene TRBJ1-2; D is perhaps TRBD1 (6 bases). CDR3 length: 14 residues. Germline V CDR1 and CDR2: SNHLY, FYNNEI. Deletions cut 3 bases from V and 2 bases from J, with 10 bases between. The CDR3 DNA follows: TGTGCCAGCAGTGATTCCACAGGGAACTATGGCTACACCTTC. Translating it yields CASSDSTGNYGYTF.

This clone is a singleton in its sample. The chain has TRBV7-9 and TRBJ2-1, with TRBD2 identical over 7 bases. Trimming removed 5 bases from V and 8 bases from J; junction bases left unmatched: 9. This CDR3 comprises 14 residues. Germline V gene data show CDR1 as SEHNR and CDR2 as FQNEAQ (reference sequence). This CDR3 reads CASSPWDYRHEQFF. CDR3 bases: TGTGCCAGCAGCCCCTGGGACTATCGGCATGAGCAGTTCTTC.

The rearrangement uses TRBV7-9 and TRBJ1-1, with D uncertain. Deletions cut 8 bases from V and 6 bases from J, with 19 bases between. Germline values: CDR1 SEHNR, CDR2 FQNEAQ (reference sequence). CDR3 length: 14 amino acids. The CDR3, as DNA: TGTGCCAGCCAACCCTGGCCGAATTTACCTGAAGCTTTCTTT. This codes for CASQPWPNLPEAFF.

The CDR3 loop reads CASRLQGSGANVLTF. CDR3 nucleotide sequence: TGTGCCAGCAGGCTACAGGGTTCCGGGGCCAACGTCCTGACTTTC. V is TRBV28 and J is TRBJ2-6, with D maybe TRBD1 (6 bases). The CDR3 consists of 15 residues. The germline CDR1 and CDR2 sequences are MDHEN and SYDVKM. V was pared by 6 bases and J by 4 bases, with 13 bases between.

The gene calls are TRBV21-1 and TRBJ1-1. TRBV21-1 is shown as a pseudogene. The CDR3 length is 17 residues. CDR3 coding DNA: TGTGCCAGCAGCCAAAAGCGGGGGCAGGGTAAGGACACTGAAGCTTTCTTT. Protein product: CASSQKRGQGKDTEAFF.

This clone was detected once. The chain uses TRBV7-9 and TRBJ2-7, with D possibly TRBD2 on 8 matching bases. With 5 bases removed from V and 0 bases from J, the gap between germline ends came to 14 bases. CDR3 length equals 15 residues. Looked up from germline, CDR1 is SEHNR and CDR2 is FQNEAQ (reference sequence). CDR3 residues: CASSLGGDSSYEQYF. CDR3 DNA sequence: TGTGCCAGCAGCCTCGGGGGGGACAGCTCCTACGAGCAGTACTTC. The full variable domain, with the rest looked up from reference TRBV7-9 and TRBJ2-7, is DTGVSQNPRHKITKRGQNVTFRCDPISEHNRLYWYRQTLGQGPEFLTYFQNEAQLEKSRLLSDRFSAERPKGSFSTLEIQRTEQGDSAMYLCASSLGGDSSYEQYFGPGTRLTVT.

This clone was detected only once. The chain is built from TRBV18 and TRBJ2-7, with 8 positions matching TRBD2. The CDR3 covers 15 residues. From germline, CDR1 is KGHSH and CDR2 LQKENI. Trimming at V came to 2 bases and at J to 5 bases, leaving 8 bases not matched to a gene. The CDR3 DNA reads as TGTGCCAGCTCACCATTTGGCCCAGCGGGAGACGAGCAGTACTTC. Translating it yields CASSPFGPAGDEQYF.

V gene TRBV6-1 combines with J gene TRBJ1-5; 12 bases line up with TRBD1. Trimming at V came to 4 bases and at J to 6 bases, leaving 7 bases not matched to a gene. This CDR3 is 16 amino acids long. Looked up from germline, CDR1 is MNHNS and CDR2 is SASEGT. The CDR3 loop is CASSGLGQGASQPQHF. The CDR3 region has the DNA TGTGCCAGCAGTGGACTGGGACAGGGGGCTAGTCAGCCCCAGCATTTT.

This chain uses TRBV29-1 with TRBJ2-1, with D unclear. The CDR3 runs to 16 residues. The V and J ends lost 0 bases and 0 bases respectively, with 12 bases between them. Germline CDR1 reads SQVTM; CDR2 reads ANQGSEA. The CDR3 sequence: CSVEDNGRSSYNEQFF. The CDR3 DNA is TGCAGCGTTGAAGATAACGGGCGTAGCTCCTACAATGAGCAGTTCTTC.

The chain uses TRBV25-1 and TRBJ1-4; 7 nucleotides line up with TRBD1. V shed 4 bases, J shed 4 bases, and the junction held 3 bases outside the gene matches. CDR3 length equals 14 residues. The germline CDR1 and CDR2 sequences are MGHDK and SYGVNS. CDR3 sequence (DNA): TGTGCCAGCAGTGCCCGGGACAGTAATGAAAAACTGTTTTTT. Translated, it gives CASSARDSNEKLFF. The variable domain in full, with the rest retrieved from reference TRBV25-1 and TRBJ1-4, is EADIYQTPRYLVIGTGKKITLECSQTMGHDKMYWYQQDPGMELHLIHYSYGVNSTEKGDLSSESTVSRIRTEHFPLTLESARPSHTSQYLCASSARDSNEKLFFGSGTQLSVL.

This clone has only a few counts. This rearrangement joins TRBV18 to TRBJ2-1; D is undetermined. The V gene's germline CDR1 is KGHSH and CDR2 LQKENI. CDR3 length: 15 residues. The V gene lost 3 bases and the J gene lost 1 base, with 10 bases spanning the gap. CDR3 DNA sequence: TGTGCCAGCTCACCGTTAGACCCTTCCTACAATGAGCAGTTCTTC. Protein sequence: CASSPLDPSYNEQFF.

The genes are TRBV4-1 and TRBJ2-7, with D unclear. V was pared by 6 bases and J by 3 bases, with 12 bases between. Germline lookup yields CDR1 MGHRA and CDR2 YSYEKL. The length of the CDR3 is 13 residues. CDR3 in DNA: TGCGCCAGCAGTTTGGACCTCCGCTACGAGCAGTACTTC. Translating gives CASSLDLRYEQYF.